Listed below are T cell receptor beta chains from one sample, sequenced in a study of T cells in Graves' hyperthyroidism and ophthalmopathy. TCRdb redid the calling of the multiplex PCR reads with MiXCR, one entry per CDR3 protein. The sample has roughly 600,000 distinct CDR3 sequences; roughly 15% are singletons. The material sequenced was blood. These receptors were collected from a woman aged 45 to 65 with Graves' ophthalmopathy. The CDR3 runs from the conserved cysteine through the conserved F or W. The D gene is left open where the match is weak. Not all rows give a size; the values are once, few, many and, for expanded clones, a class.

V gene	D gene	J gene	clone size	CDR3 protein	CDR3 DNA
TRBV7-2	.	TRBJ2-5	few	CASSLRDSQQETQYF	TGTGCCAGTTCTCTCCGGGACTCACAACAAGAGACCCAGTACTTC
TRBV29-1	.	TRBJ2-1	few	CSAEGVSGNEQFF	TGCAGCGCTGAGGGGGTCTCGGGCAATGAGCAGTTCTTC
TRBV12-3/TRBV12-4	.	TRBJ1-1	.	CASSRTENMNTEAFF	TGTGCCAGCAGCCGGACAGAAAACATGAACACTGAAGCTTTCTTT
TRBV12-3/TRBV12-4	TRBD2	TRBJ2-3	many	CASSFGGTSGIGTDTQYF	TGTGCCAGCAGCTTCGGCGGGACTAGCGGGATTGGCACAGATACGCAGTATTTT
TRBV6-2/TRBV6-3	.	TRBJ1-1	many	CASSYPNTEAFF	TGTGCCAGCAGTTACCCCAACACTGAAGCTTTCTTT
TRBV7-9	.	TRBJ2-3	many	CASRASGTDTQYF	TGTGCCAGCCGCGCGAGCGGCACAGATACGCAGTATTTT
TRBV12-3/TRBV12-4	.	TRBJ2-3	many	CASRHEEGAGGTDTQYF	TGTGCCAGCAGACACGAGGAGGGCGCAGGGGGCACAGATACGCAGTATTTT
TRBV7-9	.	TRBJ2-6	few	CASSLSEGHIPSGANVLTF	TGTGCCAGCAGCCTTTCCGAGGGTCACATACCCTCTGGGGCCAACGTCCTGACTTTC
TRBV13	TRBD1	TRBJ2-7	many	CASSGGTGANYEQYF	TGTGCCAGCAGCGGCGGGACAGGGGCTAACTACGAGCAGTACTTC
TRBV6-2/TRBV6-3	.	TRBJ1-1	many	CASSYSGGYTEAFF	TGTGCCAGCAGTTACTCCGGGGGGTACACTGAAGCTTTCTTT
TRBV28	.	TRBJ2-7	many	CASRTGTTYELQYF	TGTGCCAGCAGAACCGGGACGACCTACGAGTTGCAGTACTTC
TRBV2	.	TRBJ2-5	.	CASRRLVGLGDQEAQYF	TGTGCCAGCAGACGACTAGTGGGACTGGGTGACCAAGAGGCCCAGTACTTC
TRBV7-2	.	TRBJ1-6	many	CASSLLRVNSPLHF	TGTGCCAGCAGCCTGCTGAGGGTAAATTCACCCCTCCACTTT
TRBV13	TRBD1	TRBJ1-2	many	CASSLVGTARRYGYTF	TGTGCCAGCAGCTTAGTGGGGACAGCCCGGCGGTATGGCTACACCTTC
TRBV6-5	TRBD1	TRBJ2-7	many	CASSYSMWTGPENEQYF	TGTGCCAGCAGTTACTCGATGTGGACAGGGCCGGAGAACGAGCAGTACTTC
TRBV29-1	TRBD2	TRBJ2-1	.	CSVRTSDEQFF	TGCAGCGTAAGGACTAGCGATGAGCAGTTCTTC
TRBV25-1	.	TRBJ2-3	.	CASSEFTGRGTDTQYF	TGTGCCAGCAGTGAATTTACCGGGAGAGGCACAGATACGCAGTATTTT
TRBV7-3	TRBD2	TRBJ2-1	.	CASSPRAGLAGGHEQFF	TGTGCCAGCAGCCCCCGGGCGGGACTAGCGGGGGGACATGAGCAGTTCTTC
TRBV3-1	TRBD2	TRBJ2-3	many	CASSQRLAGVDTQYF	TGTGCCAGCAGCCAAAGACTAGCGGGAGTAGATACGCAGTATTTT
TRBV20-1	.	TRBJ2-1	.	CSAGPSASYNEQFF	TGCAGTGCTGGTCCTAGCGCATCCTACAATGAGCAGTTCTTC